This passage covers 18 T cell receptor beta chains from one sample sequenced in a study of cytomegalovirus exposure and HLA in healthy donors. PCR was performed using 60 Vbeta and 13 Jbeta primers. Profiling relied on immunoSEQ multiplex PCR, and the TCRdb table lists in-frame clones only, not all of them. The table shows some 170,000 clones, with roughly 79% occurring only once. Sequencing was carried out using PBMCs. These TCRs come from a woman aged 18-29 years in good health and CMV-seropositive.

The chain employs TRBV7-6 and TRBJ2-1; 10 bases map to TRBD2. This CDR3 spans 14 amino acids. Trimming removed 5 bases from V and 4 bases from J; junction bases left unmatched: 2. The V gene's germline CDR1 is SGHVS and CDR2 FNYEAQ. CDR3 sequence (DNA): TGTGCCAGCAGCGTACTAGCGGGGTACAATGAGCAGTTCTTC. Translating gives CASSVLAGYNEQFF. The full variable domain, rest sourced from reference TRBV7-6 and TRBJ2-1, is GAGVSQSPRYKVTKRGQDVALRCDPISGHVSLYWYRQALGQGPEFLTYFNYEAQQDKSGLPNDRFSAERPEGSISTLTIQRTEQRDSAMYRCASSVLAGYNEQFFGPGTRLTVL.

This rearrangement joins TRBV30 to TRBJ2-5; 13 nucleotides line up with TRBD2. This CDR3 is built from 14 residues. The germline V gene has CDR1 GTSNPN and CDR2 SVGIG (reference sequence). The junction had 2 bases not matched to a gene; V was cut back by 4 bases and J by 3 bases. CDR3 bases: TGTGCCTGGACAGGACTAGCGGGGGAAGAGACCCAGTACTTC. As protein: CAWTGLAGEETQYF.

This rearrangement joins TRBV7-9 to TRBJ1-4; TRBD1 aligns across 9 bases. CDR1 and CDR2 (germline): SEHNR, FQNEAQ (reference sequence). CDR3 size: 14 residues. The J segment lost 5 bases and the V segment lost 5 bases, leaving 3 bases of the junction unmatched. The DNA for the CDR3 is TGTGCCAGCAGCCTTGGGACAGGGAATGAAAAACTGTTTTTT. Protein sequence: CASSLGTGNEKLFF.

The J gene is TRBJ1-5, the V gene TRBV11-2; D might be TRBD1 (5 bases). CDR1 and CDR2 from the germline V gene are SGHAT and FQNNGV. V lost 3 bases and J lost 8, with 17 bases in between. This CDR3 is 15 amino acids long. CDR3 protein: CASSLGGTDLEPQHF. Written as DNA, the CDR3 is TGTGCCAGCAGCTTGGGGGGGACTGACCTAGAGCCCCAGCATTTT.

The genes are TRBV7-6 and TRBJ2-1; 7 positions agree with TRBD2. The CDR3 totals 19 residues. Germline CDR1 is SGHVS and CDR2 is FNYEAQ. Losses at the gene ends were 5 bases for V and 0 bases for J; bases not matched to a gene: 16. Here the CDR3 DNA reads TGTGCCAGCAGCCCCCATGGGCGAGGGCAGCGGGGCTCCTACAATGAGCAGTTCTTC. As protein: CASSPHGRGQRGSYNEQFF.

The J gene is TRBJ2-3, the V gene TRBV7-6, with D uncertain. Per germline, CDR1 SGHVS and CDR2 FNYEAQ. The CDR3 covers 13 residues. The V gene lost 4 bases and the J gene lost 2 bases, with 7 bases spanning the gap. CDR3 nucleotides: TGTGCCAGCAGCTACGGAGTCACAGATACGCAGTATTTT. Amino acid sequence: CASSYGVTDTQYF. The entire variable domain, with the rest obtained from reference TRBV7-6 and TRBJ2-3, is as follows: GAGVSQSPRYKVTKRGQDVALRCDPISGHVSLYWYRQALGQGPEFLTYFNYEAQQDKSGLPNDRFSAERPEGSISTLTIQRTEQRDSAMYRCASSYGVTDTQYFGPGTRLTVL.

V and J are TRBV27 and TRBJ1-4; TRBD1 aligns across 10 bases. Germline V gives CDR1 MNHEY, CDR2 SMNVEV (reference sequence). This CDR3 comprises 14 residues. Germline trimming cut 6 bases from V and 7 bases from J; bases unmatched to any gene: 5. CDR3 sequence (DNA): TGTGCCAGCAGATCGACAGGGGGCTTTGAAAAACTGTTTTTT. It translates to CASRSTGGFEKLFF.

J is TRBJ2-2 and V is TRBV7-2; D call uncertain. Between the trimmed V and J ends, which lost 2 bases and 6 bases, there was a span of 19 bases. The CDR3 consists of 17 residues. CDR1 is SGHTA, CDR2 FQGNSA, per germline. In nucleotides, the CDR3 is TGTGCCAGCAGCTTACGGAGACTGAGGATTACGCCCGGGGAGCTGTTTTTT. Amino acid sequence: CASSLRRLRITPGELFF.

The chain combines TRBV30 with TRBJ2-2; 9 bases line up with TRBD2. Germline V gene data show CDR1 as GTSNPN and CDR2 as SVGIG (reference sequence). This CDR3 is built from 17 residues. J was trimmed by 2 bases and V by 1 base; bases with no gene match: 8. The CDR3 sequence: CAWSAYSGGVNTGELFF. CDR3 in DNA: TGTGCCTGGAGTGCTTATAGCGGGGGCGTCAACACCGGGGAGCTGTTTTTT.

The chain has TRBV4-3 and TRBJ2-3, with 10 bases fitting TRBD2. From germline, CDR1 is LGHNA and CDR2 YSLEER. This CDR3 region has 17 residues. Trimming at V came to 0 bases and at J to 1 base, leaving 4 bases not matched to a gene. CDR3 nucleotide sequence: TGCGCCAGCAGCCAAGAAATAGCGGGGGGTGGCACAGATACGCAGTATTTT. The encoded protein is CASSQEIAGGGTDTQYF.

The chain recombines TRBV7-2 with TRBJ2-1; TRBD2 might be the D (8 bases). The CDR3 has 16 amino acids. Trimming pared 5 bases from V and 4 bases from J, leaving 18 bases between. The germline V gene encodes CDR1 SGHTA and CDR2 FQGNSA. CDR3: CASSPGGRGAYNEQFF. CDR3 nucleotide sequence: TGTGCCAGCAGCCCAGGGGGGCGGGGGGCGTACAATGAGCAGTTCTTC.

This clone has more than one count but fewer than ten. This chain links TRBV11-2 with TRBJ2-2, with a tentative D call TRBD2 (6 bases). The germline V and J ends were trimmed by 6 bases and 7 bases, with 24 bases remaining between them. This CDR3 spans 17 amino acids. Germline-derived CDR1 and CDR2 are SGHAT and FQNNGV. Here the CDR3 reads CASRTIRRGADGGELFF. The CDR3 nucleotides are TGTGCCAGCAGGACGATTCGGAGGGGCGCAGATGGCGGGGAGCTGTTTTTT.

The J gene is TRBJ2-5, the V gene TRBV5-4; D gene uncertain. The germline CDR1 and CDR2 sequences are SGHNT and YYREEE (reference sequence). CDR3 length: 14 residues. The V and J ends lost 0 bases and 2 bases respectively, with 8 bases between them. Here the CDR3 DNA reads TGTGCCAGCAGCTTGGGGCAGGCTCAAGAGACCCAGTACTTC. It specifies CASSLGQAQETQYF.

J is TRBJ1-4 and V is TRBV15, with TRBD1 matching over 7 bases. J gave up 6 bases and V 5 bases, and 6 bases lay outside the gene matches. The CDR3 sequence is 14 residues long. CDR1 and CDR2 from the germline V gene are LNHNV and YYDKDF (reference sequence). In nucleotides, the CDR3 is TGTGCCACCAGCGTACAGGGGAGGCATGAAAAACTGTTTTTT. This sequence encodes CATSVQGRHEKLFF.

The gene calls are TRBV10-3 and TRBJ2-6; 10 nucleotides match TRBD1. CDR3 length: 17 residues. Germline CDR1 reads ENHRY; CDR2 reads SYGVKD. J lost 0 bases, V lost 6 bases, and 5 bases had no gene match. The CDR3: CAIRGTGVFSGANVLTF. CDR3 DNA: TGTGCCATCAGAGGGACAGGGGTCTTCTCTGGGGCCAACGTCCTGACTTTC.

The chain uses TRBV18 and TRBJ2-6; a weak D match, TRBD1 (6 bases). The length of the CDR3 is 15 residues. The germline V gene encodes CDR1 KGHSH and CDR2 LQKENI. V was pared by 6 bases and J by 4 bases, with 13 bases between. The chain's CDR3 is CASSPTGIGANVLTF. The CDR3 nucleotides are TGTGCCAGCTCCCCAACAGGGATCGGGGCCAACGTCCTGACTTTC.

This clone showed up just a few times. The chain combines TRBV5-1 with TRBJ1-2; TRBD1 agrees at 10 bases. CDR3 length equals 14 residues. The germline V gene has CDR1 SGHRS and CDR2 YFSETQ. J lost 4 bases, V lost 4 bases, and 4 bases had no gene match. The DNA of the CDR3 is TGCGCCAGCAGCGGGACAGGGGAGAGCTATGGCTACACCTTC. Its translation: CASSGTGESYGYTF.

V gene TRBV2 combines with J gene TRBJ1-5; 7 bases match TRBD1. The trim removed 10 bases at V and 4 bases at J, leaving 19 bases unmatched. Germline loops: CDR1 SNHLY, CDR2 FYNNEI. CDR3 length: 17 amino acids. The DNA of the CDR3 is TGTGCCACCGGACAGGCTCTGCTAGGCTCTATAAATCAGCCCCAGCATTTT. It yields the protein CATGQALLGSINQPQHF.